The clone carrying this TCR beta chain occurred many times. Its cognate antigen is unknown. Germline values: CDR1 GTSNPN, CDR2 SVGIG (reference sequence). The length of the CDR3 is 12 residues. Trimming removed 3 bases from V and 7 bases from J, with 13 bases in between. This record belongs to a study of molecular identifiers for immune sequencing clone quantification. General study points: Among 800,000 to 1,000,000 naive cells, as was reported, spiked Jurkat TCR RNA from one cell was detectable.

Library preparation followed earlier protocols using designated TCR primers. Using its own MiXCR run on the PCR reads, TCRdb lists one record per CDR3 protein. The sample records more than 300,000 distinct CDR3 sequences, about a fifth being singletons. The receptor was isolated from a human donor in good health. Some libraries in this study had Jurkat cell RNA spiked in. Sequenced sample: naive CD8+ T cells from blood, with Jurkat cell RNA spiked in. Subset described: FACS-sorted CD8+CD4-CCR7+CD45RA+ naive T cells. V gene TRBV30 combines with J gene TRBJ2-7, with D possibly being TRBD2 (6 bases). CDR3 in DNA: TGTGCCTGGAGCGCGGGATCCCGGGAGCAGTACTTC. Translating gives CAWSAGSREQYF. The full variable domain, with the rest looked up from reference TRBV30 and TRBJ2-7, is SQTIHQWPATLVQPVGSPLSLECTVEGTSNPNLYWYRQAAGRGLQLLFYSVGIGQISSEVPQNLSASRPQDRQFILSSKKLLLSDSGFYLCAWSAGSREQYFGPGTRLTVT.